The sequence of this TCR beta chain was determined in a study of blood T cells in healthy people across ages. Next came a second PCR, run for roughly 7 to 12 cycles, which used a sample-barcoded 5' primer along with a J-beta primer mix. TCRdb recomputed calls from the 5' RACE reads with MiXCR, one row per CDR3 protein. Of more than 1,000,000 distinct CDR3 sequences in the sample, around 27% are singletons; the top ten hold less than 0.85%. In this sample, this clonotype turned up a few times. V was cut by 2 bases and J by 8 bases, with 11 bases left in between. CDR1 is MDHEN, CDR2 SYDVKM, per germline. The CDR3 consists of 13 residues. The sample also formed part of further work on T cells of mothers and their children.

The receptor was derived from a girl aged 2 to 10 in good health. Sequenced material: blood. This rearrangement joins TRBV28 to TRBJ2-3; D gene unclear. The CDR3 DNA follows: TGTGCCAGCAGTTTACGCGGTCTCGGTACGCAGTATTTT. Amino acid sequence: CASSLRGLGTQYF.